Below, 8 T cell receptor beta chains from the same sample are listed, as sequenced in a study of T cell responses to AZD1222 COVID-19 vaccine. Sequencing used immunoSEQ multiplex PCR; TCRdb keeps in-frame clones, though not all of them. Of 110,000 or so clones listed, 88% are singletons. Specimen: peripheral blood, collected on day 0 of AZD1222 vaccination. All receptors come from an adult in good health.

V and J are TRBV10-3 and TRBJ1-2; no firm D call. Between the trimmed V and J ends, which lost 10 bases and 1 base, there was a span of 13 bases. CDR1 is ENHRY and CDR2 is SYGVKD in the germline V gene. The CDR3 consists of 13 residues. For the CDR3, the DNA is TGTGCCACGCAGCCACGAGGTAACTATGGCTACACCTTC. This encodes CATQPRGNYGYTF.

The chain recombines TRBV28 with TRBJ2-7, with a tentative D call TRBD2 (5 bases). V was pared by 4 bases and J by 6 bases, with 10 bases between. The length of the CDR3 is 12 residues. Germline lookup yields CDR1 MDHEN and CDR2 SYDVKM. As DNA, the CDR3 is TGTGCCAGCAGTTCACGGGGATTCGAGCAGTACTTC. Protein product: CASSSRGFEQYF.

This clone has a single count. J is TRBJ1-1 and V is TRBV14; no reliable D call. CDR3 length: 15 residues. CDR1 SGHDN and CDR2 FVKESK come from the germline V gene. V gave up 2 bases and J gave up 5 bases, with 15 bases separating them. The CDR3 loop is CASSQLGEVGTEAFF. CDR3 sequence (DNA): TGTGCCAGCAGCCAACTCGGGGAGGTGGGGACTGAAGCTTTCTTT.

The rearrangement links TRBV10-3 to TRBJ1-2; D might be TRBD1 (5 bases). The CDR3 length is 14 residues. In germline, CDR1 is ENHRY, CDR2 SYGVKD. V was cut by 0 bases and J by 2 bases, with 7 bases left in between. The CDR3 sequence: CAISESRVNYGYTF. CDR3 DNA: TGTGCCATCAGTGAGTCCAGGGTCAACTATGGCTACACCTTC.

This chain links TRBV5-1 with TRBJ2-5; TRBD2 matches 9 bases. The V gene end was trimmed by 7 bases and the J gene end by 3 bases; junction bases not matched to a gene: 10. The CDR3 is 15 amino acids. Germline CDR1 reads SGHRS; CDR2 reads YFSETQ. The CDR3: CASELAGSREETQYF. The CDR3 DNA is TGCGCCAGCGAACTAGCGGGTTCTCGGGAAGAGACCCAGTACTTC.

The CDR3 loop is CASSLVQGSGYTF. The CDR3 nucleotides are TGTGCCAGCAGCTTAGTCCAGGGATCTGGCTACACCTTC. V gene TRBV11-1 combines with J gene TRBJ1-2; D is perhaps TRBD1 (5 bases). The CDR3 consists of 13 residues. Germline V gene sequence: CDR1 SGHAT, CDR2 FQDESV (reference sequence). Trimming took off 1 base at V and 7 bases at J, with 10 bases between the two ends.

The J gene is TRBJ1-4, the V gene TRBV7-2, with 7 nucleotides matching TRBD1. The CDR3 consists of 13 residues. From germline, CDR1 is SGHTA and CDR2 FQGNSA. J gave up 8 bases and V 5 bases, and 5 bases lay outside the gene matches. The CDR3 is CASSLYRGEKLFF. In DNA, the CDR3 is TGTGCCAGCAGCCTCTACAGGGGCGAAAAACTGTTTTTT.

The count of this clone is one. J is TRBJ2-6 and V is TRBV6-4; perhaps TRBD2 as D (5 bases). Deletions cut 0 bases from V and 3 bases from J, with 6 bases between. The CDR3 loop spans 15 amino acids. Germline V gene lookup returns CDR1 MRHNA and CDR2 SNTAGT. The CDR3: CASSDSRGGANVLTF. The CDR3 DNA reads as TGTGCCAGCAGTGACTCACGGGGTGGGGCCAACGTCCTGACTTTC.